These 9 T cell receptor beta chains were sequenced from one sample in a study of blood T cell repertoires in COVID-19. TCRdb's copy holds only in-frame clones and misses some; the assay was immunoSEQ multiplex PCR. The top ten hold around 4.8% of the sample, which has approximately 100,000 clones, roughly 80% seen once. The material sequenced was peripheral blood. The source of these receptors is a man aged 55 to 70 with acute or convalescent COVID-19.

This chain connects TRBV11-2 to TRBJ2-7; the match to TRBD2 covers 10 bases. Germline CDR1 SGHAT, CDR2 FQNNGV. With 4 bases clipped from V and 4 bases from J, the junction kept 7 bases outside the gene matches. This CDR3 spans 15 amino acids. As DNA, the CDR3 is TGTGCCAGCAGCTCCAGATCACTAGCGGGGTACGAGCAGTACTTC. Amino acids: CASSSRSLAGYEQYF.

The DNA of the CDR3 is TGCGCCAGCAGCCAAGGTCCGAACGGGAACACTGAAGCTTTCTTT. Encoded protein: CASSQGPNGNTEAFF. The rearrangement links TRBV4-3 to TRBJ1-1, with D hard to call. The CDR3 covers 15 residues. The V end was cut by 1 base, the J end by 1 base, with 10 bases between. Germline lookup yields CDR1 LGHNA and CDR2 YSLEER.

This clone has only a few counts. J is TRBJ1-4 and V is TRBV25-1; 7 nucleotides match TRBD1. V trimming: 2 bases; J trimming: 8 bases; junction bases outside the gene matches: 5. Germline V gene sequence: CDR1 MGHDK, CDR2 SYGVNS. The length of the CDR3 is 14 residues. In DNA form, the CDR3 reads TGTGCCAGCAGTGAAACGACAGGGCGGGAAAAACTGTTTTTT. It translates to CASSETTGREKLFF. The whole variable domain, filled in from reference TRBV25-1 and TRBJ1-4, reads EADIYQTPRYLVIGTGKKITLECSQTMGHDKMYWYQQDPGMELHLIHYSYGVNSTEKGDLSSESTVSRIRTEHFPLTLESARPSHTSQYLCASSETTGREKLFFGSGTQLSVL.

V gene TRBV9 combines with J gene TRBJ2-1; the match to TRBD2 covers 11 bases. Germline assignment: CDR1 SGDLS and CDR2 YYNGEE. Unmatched junction bases numbered 5, after V lost 3 bases and J lost 6 bases. The CDR3 sequence is 15 residues long. CDR3 bases: TGTGCCAGCAGCGGTAGCGGGAGGGACTTCAATGAGCAGTTCTTC. Translated: CASSGSGRDFNEQFF.

CDR3 amino acids: CASSFQATNEKLFF. In DNA form, the CDR3 reads TGTGCCAGCAGCTTCCAGGCAACTAATGAAAAACTGTTTTTT. The rearrangement links TRBV7-9 to TRBJ1-4, with unresolved D. Trimming took 3 bases from V and 0 from J, leaving 5 bases between them. CDR1 is SEHNR and CDR2 is FQNEAQ in the germline V gene (reference sequence). This CDR3 spans 14 amino acids.

V is TRBV11-2 and J is TRBJ2-3; 9 nucleotides match TRBD2. This CDR3 is 16 amino acids long. After removal of 6 bases from V and 2 bases from J, the junction contained 9 bases not matched to a gene. Per germline, CDR1 SGHAT and CDR2 FQNNGV. The CDR3 here is CASSLSLAGTTDTQYF. The CDR3 bases are TGTGCCAGCAGTCTTAGTCTAGCGGGGACCACAGATACGCAGTATTTT. Complete variable domain (other parts from reference TRBV11-2 and TRBJ2-3): EAGVAQSPRYKIIEKRQSVAFWCNPISGHATLYWYQQILGQGPKLLIQFQNNGVVDDSQLPKDRFSAERLKGVDSTLKIQPAKLEDSAVYLCASSLSLAGTTDTQYFGPGTRLTVL.

This sequence joins TRBV7-9 and TRBJ2-5, with 8 nucleotides matching TRBD1. After removal of 9 bases from V and 4 bases from J, the junction contained 22 bases not matched to a gene. The V gene's germline CDR1 is SEHNR and CDR2 FQNEAQ (reference sequence). The length of the CDR3 is 18 residues. Here the CDR3 DNA reads TGTGCCAGTGCCCCCCAGGGACAGGTCCTAATAAACGGAGAGACCCAGTACTTC. The encoded protein is CASAPQGQVLINGETQYF.

The chain uses TRBV27 and TRBJ2-3; TRBD1 aligns across 9 bases. CDR3 length: 15 residues. The V gene end was trimmed by 4 bases and the J gene end by 5 bases; junction bases not matched to a gene: 7. Germline V CDR1 and CDR2: MNHEY, SMNVEV (reference sequence). The CDR3 loop is CASSSPGTGRDTQYF. The DNA of the CDR3 is TGTGCCAGCAGTTCTCCCGGGACAGGGAGAGATACGCAGTATTTT.

The chain is built from TRBV6-2 or TRBV6-3 and TRBJ1-1; a possible D gene is TRBD1 (5 bases). Germline-derived CDR1 and CDR2 are MNHEY and SVGEGT. V was cut by 5 bases and J by 3 bases, with 13 bases left in between. The length of the CDR3 is 14 residues. CDR3 region: CASSPFGGDTEAFF. CDR3 sequence (DNA): TGTGCCAGCAGTCCCTTCGGGGGAGACACTGAAGCTTTCTTT.